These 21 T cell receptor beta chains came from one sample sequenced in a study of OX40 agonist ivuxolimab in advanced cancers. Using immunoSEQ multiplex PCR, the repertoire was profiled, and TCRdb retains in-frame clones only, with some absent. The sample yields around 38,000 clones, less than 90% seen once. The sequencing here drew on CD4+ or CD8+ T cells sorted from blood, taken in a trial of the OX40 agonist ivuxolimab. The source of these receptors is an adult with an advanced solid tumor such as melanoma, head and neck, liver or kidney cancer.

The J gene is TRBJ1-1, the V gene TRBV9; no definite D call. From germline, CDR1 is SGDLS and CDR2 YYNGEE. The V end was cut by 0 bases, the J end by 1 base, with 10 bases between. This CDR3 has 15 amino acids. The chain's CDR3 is CASSVALYPNTEAFF. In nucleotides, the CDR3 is TGTGCCAGCAGCGTAGCGCTGTATCCGAACACTGAAGCTTTCTTT.

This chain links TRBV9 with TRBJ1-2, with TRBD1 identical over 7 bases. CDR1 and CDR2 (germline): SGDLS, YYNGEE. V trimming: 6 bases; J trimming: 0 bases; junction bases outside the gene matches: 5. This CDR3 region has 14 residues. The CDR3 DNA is TGTGCCAGCACCCGACAGGGAACTAACTATGGCTACACCTTC. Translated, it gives CASTRQGTNYGYTF.

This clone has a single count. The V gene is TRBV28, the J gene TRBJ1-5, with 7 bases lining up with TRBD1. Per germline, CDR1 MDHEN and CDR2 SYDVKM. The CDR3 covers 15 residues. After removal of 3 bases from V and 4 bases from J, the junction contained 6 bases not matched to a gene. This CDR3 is CASSLRGRGNQPQHF. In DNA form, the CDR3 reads TGTGCCAGCAGTTTGCGGGGCAGGGGGAATCAGCCCCAGCATTTT.

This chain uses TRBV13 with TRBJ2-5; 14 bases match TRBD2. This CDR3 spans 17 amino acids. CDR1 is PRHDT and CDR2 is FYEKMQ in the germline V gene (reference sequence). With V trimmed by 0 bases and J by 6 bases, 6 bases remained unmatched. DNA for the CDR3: TGTGCCAGCAGCTTAGGCCTCGGGACTAGCGGGAGTCAGACCCAGTACTTC. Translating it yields CASSLGLGTSGSQTQYF.

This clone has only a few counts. The CDR3 DNA sequence: TGCGCCAGCAGCCAAGGGCTTTACGGGACAGGGAGCGCCGGGGAGCTGTTTTTT. Amino acids: CASSQGLYGTGSAGELFF. The rearrangement links TRBV4-1 to TRBJ2-2, with TRBD1 matching 9 bases. Germline CDR1 and CDR2: MGHRA and YSYEKL. The CDR3 has 18 amino acids. The V and J ends lost 1 base and 6 bases, in that order; junction bases with no gene match: 12.

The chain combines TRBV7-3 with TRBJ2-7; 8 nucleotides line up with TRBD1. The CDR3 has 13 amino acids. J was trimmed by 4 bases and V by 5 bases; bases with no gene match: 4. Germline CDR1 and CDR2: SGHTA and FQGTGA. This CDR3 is CASSHGQGYEQYF. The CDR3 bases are TGTGCCAGCAGCCACGGACAGGGATACGAGCAGTACTTC.

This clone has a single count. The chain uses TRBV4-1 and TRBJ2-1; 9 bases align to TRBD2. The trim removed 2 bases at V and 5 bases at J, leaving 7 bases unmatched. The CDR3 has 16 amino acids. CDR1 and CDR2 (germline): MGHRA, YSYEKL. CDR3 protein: CASSQPGTSLHNEQFF. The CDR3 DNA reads TGCGCCAGCAGCCAACCCGGGACTAGCCTCCACAATGAGCAGTTCTTC.

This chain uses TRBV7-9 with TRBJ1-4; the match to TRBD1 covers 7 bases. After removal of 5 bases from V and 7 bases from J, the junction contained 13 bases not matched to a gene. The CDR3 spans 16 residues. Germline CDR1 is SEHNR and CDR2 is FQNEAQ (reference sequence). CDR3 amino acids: CASSITGVGDIEKLFF. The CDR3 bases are TGTGCCAGCAGCATCACAGGGGTCGGGGATATTGAAAAACTGTTTTTT.

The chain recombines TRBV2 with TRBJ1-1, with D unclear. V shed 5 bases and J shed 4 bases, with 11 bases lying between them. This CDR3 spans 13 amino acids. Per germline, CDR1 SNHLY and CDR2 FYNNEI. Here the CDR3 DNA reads TGTGCCAGCAGTCCGGGCAGAAGCACTGAAGCTTTCTTT. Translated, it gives CASSPGRSTEAFF.

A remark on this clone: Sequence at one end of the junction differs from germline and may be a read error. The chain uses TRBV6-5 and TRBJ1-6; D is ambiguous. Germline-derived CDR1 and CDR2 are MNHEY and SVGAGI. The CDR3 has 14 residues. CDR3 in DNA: TGTGCCAGCAGCTACTGGCAGGCGGATTCACCCCTCCACTTT. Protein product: CASSYWQADSPLHF.

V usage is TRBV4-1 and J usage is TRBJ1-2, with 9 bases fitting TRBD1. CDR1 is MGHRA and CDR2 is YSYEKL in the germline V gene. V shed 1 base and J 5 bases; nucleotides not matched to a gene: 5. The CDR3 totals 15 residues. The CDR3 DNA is TGCGCCAGCAGCCAAGGCCGGGACAGGGTTTATGGCTACACCTTC. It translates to CASSQGRDRVYGYTF.

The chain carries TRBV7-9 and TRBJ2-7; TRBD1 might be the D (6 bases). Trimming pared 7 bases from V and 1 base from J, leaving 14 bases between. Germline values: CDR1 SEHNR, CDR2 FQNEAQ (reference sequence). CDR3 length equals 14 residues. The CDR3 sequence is CASTPPDRSYEQYF. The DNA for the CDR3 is TGTGCCAGCACCCCTCCGGACAGATCCTACGAGCAGTACTTC.

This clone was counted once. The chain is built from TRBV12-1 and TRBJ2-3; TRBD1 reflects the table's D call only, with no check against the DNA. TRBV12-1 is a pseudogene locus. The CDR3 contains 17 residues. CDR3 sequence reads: CASSRDRGRPSTDTQYF. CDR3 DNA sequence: TGTGCCAGCAGCCGGGACAGGGGGAGACCTAGCACAGATACGCAGTATTTT.

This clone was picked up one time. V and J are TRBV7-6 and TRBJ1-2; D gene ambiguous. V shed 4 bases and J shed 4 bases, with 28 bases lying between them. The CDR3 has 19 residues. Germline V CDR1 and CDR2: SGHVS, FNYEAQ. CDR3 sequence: CASSSRVLAEDRLAYGYTF. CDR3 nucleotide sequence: TGTGCCAGCAGCTCAAGGGTTTTGGCAGAGGATCGTTTGGCCTATGGCTACACCTTC.

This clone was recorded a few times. CDR3 sequence reads: CASSEIADQPQHF. The CDR3 region has the DNA TGTGCCAGCAGTGAAATTGCGGATCAGCCCCAGCATTTT. The V call is TRBV2, the J call TRBJ1-5; no clear D. Trimming stripped 2 bases from V and 5 bases from J, with 7 bases between. The CDR3 totals 13 residues. CDR1 and CDR2 from the germline V gene are SNHLY and FYNNEI.

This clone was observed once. The CDR3 bases are TGTGCCAGCAGCTCCCGACCGACCTCGCACACAGATACGCAGTATTTT. This sequence encodes CASSSRPTSHTDTQYF. V and J are TRBV7-9 and TRBJ2-3, with no clear D. V was cut by 4 bases and J by 2 bases, with 16 bases left in between. Germline V gives CDR1 SEHNR, CDR2 FQNEAQ (reference sequence). The CDR3 extends over 16 amino acids. The variable domain in full, with the rest retrieved from reference TRBV7-9 and TRBJ2-3, is DTGVSQNPRHKITKRGQNVTFRCDPISEHNRLYWYRQTLGQGPEFLTYFQNEAQLEKSRLLSDRFSAERPKGSFSTLEIQRTEQGDSAMYLCASSSRPTSHTDTQYFGPGTRLTVL.

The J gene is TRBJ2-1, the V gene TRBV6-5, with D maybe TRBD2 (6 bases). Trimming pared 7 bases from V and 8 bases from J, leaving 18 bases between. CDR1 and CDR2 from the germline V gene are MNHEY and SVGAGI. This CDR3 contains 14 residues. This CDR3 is CASMISGAADEQFF. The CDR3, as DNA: TGTGCCAGCATGATTAGCGGAGCGGCGGATGAGCAGTTCTTC.

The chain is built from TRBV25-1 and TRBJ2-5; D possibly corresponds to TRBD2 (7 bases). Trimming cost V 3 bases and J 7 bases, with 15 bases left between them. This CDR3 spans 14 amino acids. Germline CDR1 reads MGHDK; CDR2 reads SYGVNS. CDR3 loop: CASSDLGGPGTQYF. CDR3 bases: TGTGCCAGCAGTGATTTGGGGGGGCCCGGGACCCAGTACTTC. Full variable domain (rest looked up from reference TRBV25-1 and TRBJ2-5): EADIYQTPRYLVIGTGKKITLECSQTMGHDKMYWYQQDPGMELHLIHYSYGVNSTEKGDLSSESTVSRIRTEHFPLTLESARPSHTSQYLCASSDLGGPGTQYFGPGTRLLVL.

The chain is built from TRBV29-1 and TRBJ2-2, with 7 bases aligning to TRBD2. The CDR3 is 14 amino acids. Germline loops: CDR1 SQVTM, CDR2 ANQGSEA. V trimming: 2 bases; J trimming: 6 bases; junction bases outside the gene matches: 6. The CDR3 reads CSVERAGRAGELFF. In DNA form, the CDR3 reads TGCAGCGTTGAACGCGCAGGGAGGGCCGGGGAGCTGTTTTTT.

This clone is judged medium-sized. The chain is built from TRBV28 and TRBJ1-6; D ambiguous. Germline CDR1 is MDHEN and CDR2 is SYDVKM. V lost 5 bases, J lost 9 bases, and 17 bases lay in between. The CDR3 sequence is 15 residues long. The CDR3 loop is CASSPPGMRSSPLHF. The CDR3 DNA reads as TGTGCCAGCAGTCCACCCGGGATGCGCTCTTCACCCCTCCACTTT.

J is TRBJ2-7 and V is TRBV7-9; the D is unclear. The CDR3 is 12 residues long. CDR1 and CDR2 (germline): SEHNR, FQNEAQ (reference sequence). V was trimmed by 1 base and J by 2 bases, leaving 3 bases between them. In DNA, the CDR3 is TGTGCCAGCAGCTTAGGGGCCTACGAGCAGTACTTC. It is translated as CASSLGAYEQYF.